The clone carrying this T cell receptor (beta chain) appeared once. Antigen specificity is unknown. Clones were read by immunoSEQ multiplex PCR, and TCRdb kept only the in-frame ones, dropping some. The sample includes tens of thousands of clones, around nine tenths of them seen just once. The sample belongs to a study of OX40 agonist ivuxolimab in advanced cancers. General study points: At 0.1-3.0 mg/kg, partial responders had clonal expansion among the lowest observed. CD8+ T cells were the subset that, on average, had more expanded clones than CD4+.

The clonotype was recovered from an adult with an advanced solid tumor such as melanoma, head and neck, liver or kidney cancer. The sequenced sample was CD4+ or CD8+ T cells sorted from blood, obtained in a trial of the OX40 agonist ivuxolimab.

CDR3 in amino acids: CAARGGFNEKLFF. In nucleotides, the CDR3 is TGTGCCGCTCGGGGAGGTTTTAATGAAAAACTGTTTTTT. This chain uses TRBV28 with TRBJ1-4; D is unclear. CDR1 is MDHEN, CDR2 SYDVKM, per germline. The CDR3 has 13 residues. V was pared by 11 bases and J by 4 bases, with 14 bases between.